This T cell receptor beta chain originates from a study of PD-1 blockade in classical Hodgkin lymphoma. Time point denoted: cycle 4 day 1 (C4D1), after more than five weeks of nivolumab. In every patient, relapse followed autologous stem cell transplantation, while exposure to brentuximab vedotin differed. Magnetic negative selection served to purify CD4+ T cells out of PBMCs that had been thawed. Progressive disease, partial response or complete response was each patient's best response. The CDR3 contains 15 residues. Unmatched junction bases numbered 11, after V lost 6 bases and J lost 5 bases. Germline V gives CDR1 MDHEN, CDR2 SYDVKM. TCRdb's table, derived via immunoSEQ multiplex PCR, lists solely in-frame clones and lacks some. The sample has some 23,000 clones, around 80% seen once.

The receptor was derived from a human donor with classical Hodgkin lymphoma. This chain joins TRBV28 and TRBJ1-1; TRBD1 matches 8 bases. This material consisted of CD4+ T cells from blood, taken before the fourth cycle of nivolumab. Here the CDR3 reads CASRPGGGGETEAFF. DNA for the CDR3: TGTGCCAGCAGACCAGGGGGCGGAGGAGAGACTGAAGCTTTCTTT.